Listed below are T cell receptor beta chains from one sample, sequenced in a study of T cell responses to AZD1222 COVID-19 vaccine. Sequencing was performed with immunoSEQ multiplex PCR; in TCRdb, only in-frame clones are kept and a portion is missing. The table records around 130,000 clones, about 94% of them present only once. The sequences come from peripheral blood, collected on day 0 of AZD1222 vaccination. The receptor set was obtained from an adult in good health. CDR3s include the opening cysteine and the closing phenylalanine or tryptophan. D genes are given only for firm matches. Clone sizes are given selectively: once, few, many, or a class where the clone is expanded.

CDR3 protein,CDR3 DNA,D gene,J gene,clone size,V gene
CASSEVGYGYTF,TGTGCCAGCAGTGAAGTAGGTTATGGCTACACCTTC,.,TRBJ1-2,.,TRBV6-1
CASSLQKSSYNSPLHF,TGTGCCAGCAGCTTGCAAAAGAGCTCCTATAATTCACCCCTCCACTTT,.,TRBJ1-6,.,TRBV5-5
CASSYRDMRNSPLHF,TGTGCCAGCAGTTACAGGGACATGAGGAATTCACCCCTCCACTTT,.,TRBJ1-6,once,TRBV6-5
CAWERGVNTEAFF,TGTGCCTGGGAAAGGGGGGTGAACACTGAAGCTTTCTTT,.,TRBJ1-1,.,TRBV30
CASRYGSSSGNTIYF,TGTGCCAGTAGATACGGTTCAAGCTCTGGAAACACCATATATTTT,.,TRBJ1-3,.,TRBV19
CASSLGQANTEAFF,TGTGCCAGCAGCTTAGGGCAGGCGAACACTGAAGCTTTCTTT,.,TRBJ1-1,.,TRBV7-2
CASSIDRAGEQYF,TGTGCCAGTAGTATAGACAGGGCGGGCGAGCAGTACTTC,.,TRBJ2-7,.,TRBV19
CASSRGQYNSPLHF,TGCGCCAGCAGCCGAGGACAGTATAATTCACCCCTCCACTTT,.,TRBJ1-6,.,TRBV4-3
CSVEGTDYNEQFF,TGCAGCGTTGAGGGGACAGACTACAATGAGCAGTTCTTC,TRBD1,TRBJ2-1,.,TRBV29-1
CASSEYTGNYGYTF,TGTGCCAGCAGTGAATATACGGGGAACTATGGCTACACCTTC,.,TRBJ1-2,.,TRBV25-1
CASSLAGWGGTDTQYF,TGTGCCAGTAGTCTGGCTGGGTGGGGGGGCACAGATACGCAGTATTTT,.,TRBJ2-3,once,TRBV19
CASSFLAGGLDTGELFF,TGTGCCAGCAGCTTCCTAGCGGGAGGTCTGGACACCGGGGAGCTGTTTTTT,TRBD2,TRBJ2-2,few,TRBV7-9
CASSYGAGELFF,TGCGCCAGCAGCTACGGGGCCGGGGAGCTGTTTTTT,.,TRBJ2-2,.,TRBV5-1
CASSQRGVGLLTPFMNTEAFF,TGTGCCAGCAGCCAAAGGGGTGTGGGCCTTCTTACCCCTTTCATGAACACTGAAGCTTTCTTT,.,TRBJ1-1,.,TRBV27
CASSQVTGSYEQYF,TGCGCCAGCAGCCAAGTTACAGGGTCCTACGAGCAGTACTTC,.,TRBJ2-7,.,TRBV4-1
CASSLVRQAPNYGYTF,TGTGCCAGCAGTTTAGTTCGACAGGCTCCTAACTATGGCTACACCTTC,.,TRBJ1-2,.,TRBV28
CASSQESRDYGYTF,TGTGCCAGCAGCCAAGAAAGTCGAGACTATGGCTACACCTTC,.,TRBJ1-2,.,TRBV3-1/TRBV3-2
CASSEGYSGQVEFF,TGTGCCAGCAGTGAAGGGTATTCAGGGCAGGTTGAGTTCTTC,.,TRBJ2-1,.,TRBV6-1
CASRGQGGRLNTEAFF,TGTGCCAGCAGAGGTCAGGGGGGAAGGCTGAACACTGAAGCTTTCTTT,TRBD1,TRBJ1-1,.,TRBV2
CASSQRLSPETQYF,TGTGCCAGCAGCCAAAGACTGAGCCCAGAGACCCAGTACTTC,.,TRBJ2-5,.,TRBV3-1/TRBV3-2
CASSLAQQAGNEQFF,TGTGCCAGCAGCCTAGCCCAGCAGGCAGGCAATGAGCAGTTCTTC,.,TRBJ2-1,.,TRBV6-6
CAPPLAGGEQYF,TGTGCCCCGCCTCTAGCGGGAGGCGAGCAGTACTTC,TRBD2,TRBJ2-7,.,TRBV6-4
CASSVGQGGEQYF,TGCGCCAGCAGTGTAGGACAGGGCGGGGAGCAGTACTTC,TRBD1,TRBJ2-7,.,TRBV10-1
CASSLARVSDTEAFF,TGTGCCAGCAGTTTAGCTAGGGTTTCGGACACTGAAGCTTTCTTT,.,TRBJ1-1,once,TRBV28
CASSQGLSGGQYF,TGCGCCAGCAGCCAAGGCCTAAGCGGTGGGCAGTACTTC,.,TRBJ2-7,once,TRBV4-1
CASSTEGAYEQYF,TGTGCCAGCAGCACGGAGGGGGCCTACGAGCAGTACTTC,.,TRBJ2-7,.,TRBV7-9
CASSVTGGADYGYTF,TGTGCCAGCAGTGTAACAGGGGGCGCCGACTATGGCTACACCTTC,TRBD1,TRBJ1-2,.,TRBV28
CASSLRGPIAGNTIYF,TGTGCCAGCAGCTTACGGGGTCCCATCGCTGGAAACACCATATATTTT,.,TRBJ1-3,.,TRBV7-6
CASSTEWTDQETQYF,TGTGCCAGCAGTACTGAGTGGACAGACCAAGAGACCCAGTACTTC,.,TRBJ2-5,.,TRBV6-5
CASFLSGRADTQYF,TGTGCCAGTTTCCTTAGCGGGAGGGCAGATACGCAGTATTTT,TRBD2,TRBJ2-3,.,TRBV28
CASSIAAMDYGYTF,TGTGCCAGTAGTATAGCTGCGATGGACTATGGCTACACCTTC,.,TRBJ1-2,.,TRBV19
CASSYVPTSGDNEQFF,TGTGCCAGCAGCTACGTCCCAACTAGCGGAGACAATGAGCAGTTCTTC,TRBD2,TRBJ2-1,.,TRBV7-2
CASSIGQGAYGYTF,TGTGCCAGTAGTATTGGACAGGGGGCCTATGGCTACACCTTC,TRBD1,TRBJ1-2,.,TRBV19
CASRLAGGAVGTQYF,TGTGCCAGCCGACTAGCGGGAGGGGCCGTGGGTACGCAGTATTTT,TRBD2,TRBJ2-3,.,TRBV27